These 5 T cell receptor beta chains originate from one sample sequenced in a study of molecular identifiers for immune sequencing clone quantification. TCRdb reprocessed the PCR reads via MiXCR and lists one record per CDR3 protein. The data show around 300,000 distinct CDR3 sequences, roughly a quarter seen once. The specimen sequenced was naive CD8+ T cells from blood, with Jurkat cell RNA spiked in. Subset of the sample: FACS-sorted CD8+CD4-CCR7+CD45RA+ naive T cells. The receptors stem from a human donor in good health. Some libraries in this study had Jurkat cell RNA spiked in.

This clonotype showed up many times. This chain links TRBV5-4 with TRBJ2-7; 8 bases are a match to TRBD2. The CDR3 is 14 residues long. Trimming at V came to 4 bases and at J to 3 bases, leaving 6 bases not matched to a gene. The germline V gene encodes CDR1 SGHNT and CDR2 YYREEE (reference sequence). The CDR3 is CASSRGGLGYEQYF. DNA of the CDR3: TGTGCCAGCAGCCGGGGGGGGCTAGGCTACGAGCAGTACTTC.

A remark on this clonotype: One base away lies a much larger clone, so this may be a sequencing read error. The V gene is TRBV6-5, the J gene TRBJ1-2, with D possibly TRBD1 on 6 matching bases. This CDR3 region has 14 residues. Germline CDR1 reads MNHEY; CDR2 reads SVGAGI. CDR3 loop: CASSPPGDSSGYIF. DNA of the CDR3: TGTGCCAGCAGCCCCCCAGGGGACTCTAGTGGCTACATCTTC.

Ten or more counts support this clonotype. V is TRBV4-3 and J is TRBJ1-3; perhaps TRBD1 as D (6 bases). Trimming cost V 1 base and J 0 bases, with 10 bases left between them. The CDR3 runs to 16 residues. The V gene's germline CDR1 is LGHNA and CDR2 YSLEER. CDR3 nucleotides: TGCGCCAGCAGCCAAGGACAGGACAGCTCTGGAAACACCATATATTTT. The encoded protein is CASSQGQDSSGNTIYF.

Regarding this clonotype: The CDR3 carries no conserved terminal phenylalanine or tryptophan, so it likely arises from a read error. The rearrangement uses TRBV27 and TRBJ2-7; D possibly corresponds to TRBD1 (6 bases). CDR1 and CDR2 (germline): MNHEY, SMNVEV (reference sequence). Trimming left V 5 bases short and J 0 bases short, with 17 bases between. CDR3 length: 16 amino acids. The CDR3 region has the DNA TGTGCCAGCAGTCGATCCGGGACACCGATCTCCTACGAGCAGTACTCC. It codes for CASSRSGTPISYEQYS.

This clonotype was seen more than once but under ten times. The chain employs TRBV5-4 and TRBJ2-3; D may match TRBD1 or TRBD2 (6 bases each). V was pared by 0 bases and J by 1 base, with 21 bases between. CDR1 is SGHNT and CDR2 is YYREEE in the germline V gene (reference sequence). The CDR3 spans 19 residues. This CDR3 reads CASSLGTAVGSSGTDTQYF. CDR3 bases: TGTGCCAGCAGCTTGGGGACAGCGGTGGGCTCTAGCGGCACAGATACGCAGTATTTT.